This T cell receptor beta chain was sequenced for a study of T cell repertoires in ileal Crohn's disease. Assay: immunoSEQ multiplex PCR; the TCRdb copy retains only in-frame clones and omits some. The table shows around 5,500 clones, with about 80% occurring only once. The V gene lost 0 bases and the J gene lost 3 bases, with 13 bases spanning the gap. This CDR3 has 15 amino acids. Germline loops: CDR1 SGHNT, CDR2 YYREEE (reference sequence). The time point was: inflamed ileum from the surgical specimen. The sequenced sample consisted of ileal tissue. This receptor was obtained from an adult with Crohn's disease. This chain joins TRBV5-4 and TRBJ2-7; D uncertain. Written as DNA, the CDR3 is TGTGCCAGCAGCTTGGCCGGGCAGTCCCGCTACGAGCAGTACTTC. Translated: CASSLAGQSRYEQYF.